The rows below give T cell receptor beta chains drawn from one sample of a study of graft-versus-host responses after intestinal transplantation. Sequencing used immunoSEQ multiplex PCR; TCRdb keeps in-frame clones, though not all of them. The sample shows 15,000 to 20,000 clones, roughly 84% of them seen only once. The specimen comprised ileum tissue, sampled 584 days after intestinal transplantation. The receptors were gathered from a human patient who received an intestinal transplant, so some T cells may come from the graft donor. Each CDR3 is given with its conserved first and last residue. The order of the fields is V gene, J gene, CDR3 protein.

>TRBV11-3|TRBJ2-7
CASRKTGGTYEQYF
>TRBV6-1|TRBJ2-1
CASSEAGGSHNEQFF
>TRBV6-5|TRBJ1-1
CASSYSIVGQNEAFF
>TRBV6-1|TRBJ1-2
CASSEDWGWGYTF
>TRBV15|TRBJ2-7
CATSRGRGEGYEQYF
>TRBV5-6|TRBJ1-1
CASSSAMNTEAFF
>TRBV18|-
CASSPQGGSSYEQYF
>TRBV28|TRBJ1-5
CASSHQRDRGYSNQPQHF
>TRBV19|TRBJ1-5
CASSIQEINQPQHF
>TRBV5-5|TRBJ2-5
CASSYQTSPTETQYF
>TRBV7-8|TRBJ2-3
CASSSRGAGAYTDTQYF
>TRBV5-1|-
CASSHVAGGSYEQYF
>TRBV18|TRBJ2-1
CASSSGQGPYNEQFF
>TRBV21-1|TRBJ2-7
CASSKGGQMPYEQYF
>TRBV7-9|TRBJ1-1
CASSPFWPEAFF
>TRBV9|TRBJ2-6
CATSRGSGANVLTF
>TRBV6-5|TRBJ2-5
CASSYSGGETQYF
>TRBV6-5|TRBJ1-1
CASSYSPTAIEAFF